The clone carrying this T cell receptor beta chain was detected only a few times. Its antigen remains unknown. The entry originates in a study of cytomegalovirus exposure and HLA in healthy donors. The PCR was carried out with 60 Vbeta primers and 13 Jbeta primers. The data were produced by immunoSEQ multiplex PCR, yet TCRdb's version contains in-frame clones alone and is incomplete. The table records approximately 130,000 clones, about 83% of them present only once. Losses at the gene ends were 3 bases for V and 2 bases for J; bases not matched to a gene: 5. Germline CDR1 and CDR2: WNHNN and SYGVQD (reference sequence). This CDR3 is built from 16 residues. General study findings and limits: Later analysis identified several of the most significant clusters that appeared linked to common viral pathogens.

Specimen: PBMCs. The TCR sequence derives from a man between 25 and 39 years old in good health and CMV-seronegative. The chain has TRBV10-1 and TRBJ2-3; TRBD2 aligns across 10 bases. This CDR3 reads CASSDGTSGATDTQYF. CDR3 in DNA: TGCGCCAGCAGTGACGGAACTAGCGGGGCCACAGATACGCAGTATTTT.